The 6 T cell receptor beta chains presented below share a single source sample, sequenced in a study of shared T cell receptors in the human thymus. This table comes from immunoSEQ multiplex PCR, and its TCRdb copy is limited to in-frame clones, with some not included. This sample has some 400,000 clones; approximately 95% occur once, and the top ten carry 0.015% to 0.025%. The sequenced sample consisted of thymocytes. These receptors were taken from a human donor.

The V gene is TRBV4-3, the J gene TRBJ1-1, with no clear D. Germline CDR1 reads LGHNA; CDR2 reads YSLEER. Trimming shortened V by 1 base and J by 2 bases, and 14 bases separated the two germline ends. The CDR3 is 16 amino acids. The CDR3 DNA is TGCGCCAGCAGCCAAGTTAAAGGACGGAAAAACACTGAAGCTTTCTTT. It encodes CASSQVKGRKNTEAFF.

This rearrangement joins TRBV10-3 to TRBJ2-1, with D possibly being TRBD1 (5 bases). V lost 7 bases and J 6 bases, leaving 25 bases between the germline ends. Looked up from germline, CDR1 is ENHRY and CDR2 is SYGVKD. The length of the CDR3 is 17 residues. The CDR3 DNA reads TGTGCCATCAATAACAAGAACGAACCTACCCAGGGCAATGAGCAGTTCTTC. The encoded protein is CAINNKNEPTQGNEQFF.

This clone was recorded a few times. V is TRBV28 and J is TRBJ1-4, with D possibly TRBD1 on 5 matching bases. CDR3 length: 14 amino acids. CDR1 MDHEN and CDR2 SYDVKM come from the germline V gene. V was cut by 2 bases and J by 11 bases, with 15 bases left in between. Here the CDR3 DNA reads TGTGCCAGCAGTTTAGCGTATAGGGGAGCGAAACTGTTTTTT. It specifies CASSLAYRGAKLFF. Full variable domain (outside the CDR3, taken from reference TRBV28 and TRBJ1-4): DVKVTQSSRYLVKRTGEKVFLECVQDMDHENMFWYRQDPGLGLRLIYFSYDVKMKEKGDIPEGYSVSREKKERFSLILESASTNQTSMYLCASSLAYRGAKLFFGSGTQLSVL.

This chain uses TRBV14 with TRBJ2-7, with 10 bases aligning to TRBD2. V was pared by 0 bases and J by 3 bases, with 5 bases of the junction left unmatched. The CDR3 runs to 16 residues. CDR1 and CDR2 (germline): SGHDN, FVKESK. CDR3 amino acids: CASSQEELAGDYEQYF. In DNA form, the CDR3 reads TGTGCCAGCAGCCAAGAAGAGCTAGCGGGGGACTACGAGCAGTACTTC.

The CDR3 region has the DNA TGTGCCAGCAGTTTAGACCCTCTGGGGGTAGGGGGAAACACCATATATTTT. The encoded protein is CASSLDPLGVGGNTIYF. This rearrangement joins TRBV27 to TRBJ1-3, with D possibly TRBD1 on 5 matching bases. Germline V gives CDR1 MNHEY, CDR2 SMNVEV (reference sequence). CDR3 length: 17 amino acids. Trimming removed 2 bases at V and 4 bases at J, with 18 bases between.

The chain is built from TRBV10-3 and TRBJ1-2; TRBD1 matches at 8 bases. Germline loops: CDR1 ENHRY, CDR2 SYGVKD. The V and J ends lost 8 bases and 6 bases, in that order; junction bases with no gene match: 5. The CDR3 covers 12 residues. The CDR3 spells CAIPRTGHGYTF. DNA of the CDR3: TGTGCCATCCCTCGGACAGGGCATGGCTACACCTTC.